Each of the 32 T cell receptor beta chains below was sequenced from the same sample in a study of cytomegalovirus exposure and HLA in healthy donors. A multiplex PCR was run with 60 Vbeta primers and 13 Jbeta primers. Only in-frame clones appear in the TCRdb table, and some are missing; sequencing was by immunoSEQ multiplex PCR. In the table there are about 93,000 clones, about four fifths of which are singletons. Sequencing was done on a sample of PBMCs. The receptors were sampled from a woman in her thirties or forties in good health and CMV-seronegative.

The chain links TRBV28 to TRBJ1-1, with 7 bases fitting TRBD1. This CDR3 spans 12 amino acids. Germline assignment: CDR1 MDHEN and CDR2 SYDVKM. The V segment lost 5 bases and the J segment 7 bases; nucleotides outside the gene matches: 4. The CDR3 protein is CASSHRDSEAFF. CDR3 bases: TGTGCCAGCAGTCATCGGGACAGTGAAGCTTTCTTT.

V gene TRBV6-5 combines with J gene TRBJ2-7; no clear D gene. Germline values: CDR1 MNHEY, CDR2 SVGAGI. The CDR3 consists of 13 residues. Trimming left V 6 bases short and J 5 bases short, with 14 bases between. The CDR3 DNA reads as TGTGCCAGCAGCCGCCCCAGAGGAGACGAGCAGTACTTC. Translated: CASSRPRGDEQYF.

The chain carries TRBV28 and TRBJ2-6; no firm D call. CDR1 is MDHEN and CDR2 is SYDVKM in the germline V gene. V lost 4 bases to trimming and J lost 4 bases, with 8 bases between them. The CDR3 sequence is 14 residues long. The chain's CDR3 is CASSSLLGANVLTF. In DNA, the CDR3 is TGTGCCAGCAGTTCTCTCCTCGGGGCCAACGTCCTGACTTTC.

This clone turned up a few times. The chain uses TRBV19 and TRBJ2-1; a possible D gene is TRBD1 (6 bases). This CDR3 has 13 residues. V was trimmed by 3 bases and J by 6 bases, leaving 9 bases between them. CDR1 and CDR2 (germline): LNHDA, SQIVND (reference sequence). CDR3 residues: CASSIGQTNEQFF. In DNA form, the CDR3 reads TGTGCCAGTAGTATCGGACAGACCAATGAGCAGTTCTTC.

The CDR3 region is CASSLGRDEQFF. The CDR3 nucleotides are TGTGCCAGCAGCTTAGGCCGGGATGAGCAGTTCTTC. The genes are TRBV7-9 and TRBJ2-1, with D unclear. This CDR3 region has 12 residues. CDR1 and CDR2 from the germline V gene are SEHNR and FQNEAQ (reference sequence). The V end was cut by 1 base, the J end by 8 bases, with 6 bases between. Based on the CDR3 plus reference TRBV7-9 and TRBJ2-1, the full variable domain is DTGVSQNPRHKITKRGQNVTFRCDPISEHNRLYWYRQTLGQGPEFLTYFQNEAQLEKSRLLSDRFSAERPKGSFSTLEIQRTEQGDSAMYLCASSLGRDEQFFGPGTRLTVL.

CDR3 sequence (DNA): TGTGCCAGCACCACTAGAGAGACCCAGTACTTC. It is translated as CASTTRETQYF. The V call is TRBV2, the J call TRBJ2-5; possible D gene TRBD2, 5 bases. The V end was cut by 7 bases, the J end by 4 bases, with 7 bases between. Germline CDR1 SNHLY, CDR2 FYNNEI. This CDR3 contains 11 residues.

As for this clone: A junction end diverges from the germline sequence, so it may reflect a read error. V and J are TRBV20-1 and TRBJ1-1; TRBD1 is a possible D gene (5 bases). Germline V gene lookup returns CDR1 DFQATT and CDR2 SNEGSKA (reference sequence). The CDR3 consists of 8 residues. Here the CDR3 DNA reads TGCAGTGCCCTTCAGGGCCTCTTT. As protein: CSALQGLF.

CDR3 bases: TGTGCCAGCAGTTTTCAGTGGAATCAGCCCCAGCATTTT. Encoded protein: CASSFQWNQPQHF. J is TRBJ1-5 and V is TRBV28; D not certain. The germline V and J ends were trimmed by 3 bases and 4 bases, with 7 bases remaining between them. This CDR3 is 13 amino acids long. The germline V gene has CDR1 MDHEN and CDR2 SYDVKM.

The J gene is TRBJ2-2, the V gene TRBV7-8; a weak D match, TRBD1 (5 bases). The CDR3 runs 15 residues. CDR1 is SGHVS, CDR2 FQNEAQ, per germline. The V end lost 5 bases, the J end lost 4 bases, and 14 bases lay between the germline ends. CDR3 sequence (DNA): TGTGCCAGCAGCCGACAGAGGAAGATCACCGGGGAGCTGTTTTTT. Protein product: CASSRQRKITGELFF.

The rearrangement joins TRBV7-9 to TRBJ2-7, with 8 bases fitting TRBD1. The CDR3 extends over 14 amino acids. J gave up 6 bases and V 5 bases, and 9 bases lay outside the gene matches. Germline CDR1 SEHNR, CDR2 FQNEAQ (reference sequence). In DNA form, the CDR3 reads TGTGCCAGCAGCCCCAGGGACAGGTTCCCCGAGCAGTACTTC. Protein sequence: CASSPRDRFPEQYF.

The chain carries TRBV7-9 and TRBJ2-7, with D maybe TRBD1 (6 bases). The V gene lost 8 bases and the J gene lost 1 base, with 9 bases spanning the gap. In germline, CDR1 is SEHNR, CDR2 FQNEAQ (reference sequence). The CDR3 has 12 amino acids. The CDR3, as DNA: TGTGCCAGCGGGGGCCGTTCCTACGAGCAGTACTTC. This gives the protein CASGGRSYEQYF.

This rearrangement joins TRBV15 to TRBJ2-5, with D unresolved. In germline, CDR1 is LNHNV, CDR2 YYDKDF (reference sequence). The CDR3 runs 14 residues. V dropped 5 bases and J dropped 1 base, with 11 bases sitting between them. The CDR3 DNA follows: TGTGCCACCAGCTCCAGAGACTTCCAAGAGACCCAGTACTTC. It is translated as CATSSRDFQETQYF.

This clone was counted only a few times. The J gene is TRBJ2-7, the V gene TRBV13, with D perhaps TRBD1 (5 bases). V lost 2 bases and J lost 6, with 11 bases in between. The CDR3 contains 13 residues. Germline V gene sequence: CDR1 PRHDT, CDR2 FYEKMQ (reference sequence). The CDR3 here is CASSLFQGSEQYF. The DNA for the CDR3 is TGTGCCAGCAGCTTATTCCAGGGAAGCGAGCAGTACTTC.

The rearrangement links TRBV4-2 to TRBJ2-2; 12 nucleotides line up with TRBD2. CDR1 and CDR2 from the germline V gene are LGHNA and YNFKEQ. Trimming took 4 bases from V and 6 from J; bases not matched to a gene: 6. The CDR3 runs to 16 residues. In DNA, the CDR3 is TGTGCCAGCAGCCGTAAGACTAGCGGGAGCCCCGGGGAGCTGTTTTTT. This gives the protein CASSRKTSGSPGELFF.

Turning to this clone: The same CDR3 is also encoded by other DNA sequences in this sample. The rearrangement joins TRBV2 to TRBJ1-5; D is undetermined. Deletions cut 7 bases from V and 2 bases from J, with 6 bases between. Germline V gene lookup returns CDR1 SNHLY and CDR2 FYNNEI. The CDR3 spans 12 residues. The CDR3 sequence: CASTTGNQPQHF. The CDR3 DNA follows: TGTGCCAGCACAACAGGCAATCAGCCCCAGCATTTT. Together with reference TRBV2 and TRBJ1-5, the CDR3 gives the full variable domain: EPEVTQTPSHQVTQMGQEVILRCVPISNHLYFYWYRQILGQKVEFLVSFYNNEISEKSEIFDDQFSVERPDGSNFTLKIRSTKLEDSAMYFCASTTGNQPQHFGDGTRLSIL.

CDR3 region: CSVQGSYNEQFF. CDR3 sequence (DNA): TGCAGCGTACAGGGATCCTACAATGAGCAGTTCTTC. V and J are TRBV29-1 and TRBJ2-1; possible D gene TRBD1, 6 bases. Trimming shortened V by 6 bases and J by 1 base, and 7 bases separated the two germline ends. The V gene's germline CDR1 is SQVTM and CDR2 ANQGSEA. This CDR3 contains 12 residues.

The V and J genes are TRBV5-4 and TRBJ2-1, with D perhaps TRBD1 (7 bases). CDR3 length: 16 amino acids. CDR1 is SGHNT and CDR2 is YYREEE in the germline V gene (reference sequence). The V and J ends lost 0 bases and 6 bases respectively, with 16 bases between them. DNA of the CDR3: TGTGCCAGCAGCTTGGCCCGGAGGGGGCCTACCAATGAGCAGTTCTTC. It codes for CASSLARRGPTNEQFF.

The rearrangement links TRBV7-9 to TRBJ1-4, with 8 bases that match TRBD1. Germline CDR1 and CDR2: SEHNR and FQNEAQ (reference sequence). This CDR3 contains 15 residues. V dropped 5 bases and J dropped 7; count of bases not matched to a gene: 9. CDR3 sequence: CASSRQGKTGEKLFF. The CDR3 DNA reads as TGTGCCAGCAGCCGACAGGGGAAGACTGGTGAAAAACTGTTTTTT.

This clone was found a few times. The V and J genes are TRBV6-5 and TRBJ1-2; D gene unclear. From germline, CDR1 is MNHEY and CDR2 SVGAGI. V shed 5 bases and J shed 6 bases, with 10 bases lying between them. The CDR3 loop spans 12 amino acids. The CDR3 here is CASSPTPDGYTF. CDR3 nucleotide sequence: TGTGCCAGCAGTCCCACCCCGGATGGCTACACCTTC.

The chain recombines TRBV5-1 with TRBJ2-3; TRBD2 is a possible D gene (6 bases). Per the germline V gene, CDR1 is SGHRS and CDR2 is YFSETQ. Trimming removed 4 bases at V and 3 bases at J, with 12 bases between. This CDR3 has 14 residues. The DNA for the CDR3 is TGCGCCAGCAGCACGGGGACTGCTACAGATACGCAGTATTTT. It specifies CASSTGTATDTQYF.

The J gene is TRBJ1-1, the V gene TRBV29-1; no reliable D call. CDR3 length equals 15 residues. Trimming cost V 7 bases and J 8 bases, with 26 bases left between them. Germline V gives CDR1 SQVTM, CDR2 ANQGSEA. Here the CDR3 DNA reads TGCAGCGCCCGCCCGGGGTTTCCGGGTAGCGGCGAAGCTTTCTTT. As protein: CSARPGFPGSGEAFF.

This clone was seen only once. This chain connects TRBV7-9 to TRBJ2-2, with 9 bases aligning to TRBD1. The CDR3 contains 15 residues. Trimming cost V 4 bases and J 5 bases; bases outside gene matches: 5. CDR1 and CDR2 from the germline V gene are SEHNR and FQNEAQ (reference sequence). The CDR3 DNA is TGTGCCAGCAGCTCAACAGGGGGCCGGACCGGGGAGCTGTTTTTT. Translated, it gives CASSSTGGRTGELFF.

The V gene is TRBV30, the J gene TRBJ2-2; D ambiguous. CDR3 size: 14 residues. Looked up from germline, CDR1 is GTSNPN and CDR2 is SVGIG (reference sequence). The ends were cut back, 3 bases at V and 4 bases at J, with 12 bases in the middle. The CDR3 nucleotides read TGTGCCTGGAGAGAGAAACGAGGCACCGGGGAGCTGTTTTTT. Translated, it gives CAWREKRGTGELFF.

The CDR3 spells CASNIKSTVPYGYTF. CDR3 nucleotide sequence: TGTGCCAGCAATATCAAATCAACAGTCCCCTATGGCTACACCTTC. The J gene is TRBJ1-2, the V gene TRBV6-5; D ambiguous. Trimming stripped 7 bases from V and 4 bases from J, with 19 bases between. Germline assignment: CDR1 MNHEY and CDR2 SVGAGI. The CDR3 totals 15 residues.

This rearrangement joins TRBV19 to TRBJ2-1, with a tentative D call TRBD1 (5 bases). CDR1 and CDR2 (germline): LNHDA, SQIVND (reference sequence). V lost 9 bases and J 6 bases, leaving 6 bases between the germline ends. This CDR3 is built from 10 residues. CDR3 region: CASQGNEQFF. The CDR3, as DNA: TGTGCCAGCCAGGGCAATGAGCAGTTCTTC.

V is TRBV7-2 and J is TRBJ2-5; 10 bases align to TRBD2. The CDR3 sequence is 15 residues long. From germline, CDR1 is SGHTA and CDR2 FQGNSA. J gave up 7 bases and V 5 bases, and 10 bases lay outside the gene matches. Here the CDR3 DNA reads TGTGCCAGCAGCAAGGGGGGGACTAGCGTGGGGACCCAGTACTTC. The encoded protein is CASSKGGTSVGTQYF.

With respect to this clone: Germline and junction disagree at one end, which may indicate a read error. The chain is built from TRBV10-3 and TRBJ2-1; 7 bases match TRBD2. Germline V gives CDR1 ENHRY, CDR2 SYGVKD. CDR3 size: 15 residues. The CDR3 coding sequence is TGTGCCAGCAGTGACTTGAGCGGGGAGTACAATGAGCAGTTCTTC. Amino acid sequence: CASSDLSGEYNEQFF.

The chain couples TRBV27 to TRBJ2-1; D gene ambiguous. The CDR3 spans 13 residues. The ends were cut back, 2 bases at V and 6 bases at J, with 8 bases in the middle. Germline CDR1 reads MNHEY; CDR2 reads SMNVEV (reference sequence). CDR3 amino acids: CASSLLGPNEQFF. CDR3 DNA sequence: TGTGCCAGCAGTTTACTAGGCCCCAATGAGCAGTTCTTC.

The chain links TRBV30 to TRBJ1-1, with D unclear. V was shortened by 3 bases and J by 3 bases, with 8 bases between the two germline ends. The CDR3 runs to 12 residues. Germline CDR1 reads GTSNPN; CDR2 reads SVGIG (reference sequence). CDR3 protein: CAWRGGHTEAFF. CDR3 nucleotide sequence: TGTGCCTGGAGGGGTGGGCACACTGAAGCTTTCTTT.

The V and J genes are TRBV21-1 and TRBJ2-2; TRBD2 is the table's D call and was not checked against the DNA. TRBV21-1 is a recognized pseudogene. This CDR3 contains 14 residues. CDR3 sequence reads: CAGTSGTNTGELFF. As DNA, the CDR3 is TGTGCCGGAACTAGCGGGACGAACACCGGGGAGCTGTTTTTT.

The V and J genes are TRBV7-8 and TRBJ2-5; 15 nucleotides align to TRBD2. This CDR3 is built from 18 residues. The trim removed 5 bases at V and 6 bases at J, leaving 13 bases unmatched. Germline V gene data show CDR1 as SGHVS and CDR2 as FQNEAQ. The CDR3, as DNA: TGTGCCAGCAGCGGCGGCGGACTAGCGGGAGGGGGCTCGAAGACCCAGTACTTC. The encoded protein is CASSGGGLAGGGSKTQYF. Full variable domain (missing parts from reference TRBV7-8 and TRBJ2-5): GAGVSQSPRYKVAKRGQDVALRCDPISGHVSLFWYQQALGQGPEFLTYFQNEAQLDKSGLPSDRFFAERPEGSVSTLKIQRTQQEDSAVYLCASSGGGLAGGGSKTQYFGPGTRLLVL.

The CDR3 here is CASSIDGQVYEKLFF. The CDR3 region has the DNA TGTGCCAGTAGTATAGATGGACAGGTTTACGAAAAACTGTTTTTT. The chain uses TRBV19 and TRBJ1-4, with 7 nucleotides matching TRBD1. Germline V gives CDR1 LNHDA, CDR2 SQIVND (reference sequence). With 0 bases clipped from V and 8 bases from J, the junction kept 6 bases outside the gene matches. The CDR3 is 15 amino acids.